The rows below give T cell receptor beta chains drawn from one sample of a study of low-dose radiotherapy and immunotherapy resistance in tumors. TCRdb passed the reads through MiXCR, listing each CDR3 protein once. Of around 76,000 distinct CDR3 sequences detected, about a third appear once; the ten largest clones hold approximately 10%. This material consisted of PBMCs, taken before treatment. These receptors all stem from a female donor with ovarian cancer. The CDR3 runs from the conserved cysteine through the conserved F or W. The D gene is left open where the match is weak. For some rows the clone size is stated as once, few or many, or as a class when expanded; others skip it.

v_gene: TRBV6-1; d_gene: TRBD2; abundance: -; j_gene: TRBJ2-7; CDR3aa: CASSEVWRGISYEQYF; CDR3nt: TGTGCCAGCAGTGAAGTTTGGCGGGGGATCTCCTACGAGCAGTACTTC
v_gene: TRBV7-2; d_gene: -; abundance: many; j_gene: TRBJ1-1; CDR3aa: CASSSLAWSRRGNTEAFF; CDR3nt: TGTGCCAGCAGCTCCCTGGCCTGGAGCAGGCGAGGGAACACTGAAGCTTTCTTT
v_gene: TRBV2; d_gene: -; abundance: many; j_gene: TRBJ2-1; CDR3aa: CASSGGGPINEQFF; CDR3nt: TGTGCCAGCAGTGGAGGGGGGCCAATCAATGAGCAGTTCTTC
v_gene: TRBV28; d_gene: -; abundance: many; j_gene: TRBJ2-5; CDR3aa: CASSQDQETQYF; CDR3nt: TGTGCCAGCAGTCAAGATCAAGAGACCCAGTACTTC
v_gene: TRBV5-1; d_gene: TRBD1; abundance: many; j_gene: TRBJ1-1; CDR3aa: CASSLSQGATEAFF; CDR3nt: TGCGCCAGCAGCTTAAGCCAGGGGGCGACTGAAGCTTTCTTT
v_gene: TRBV28; d_gene: -; abundance: many; j_gene: TRBJ1-5; CDR3aa: CASNTVPQHNQPQHF; CDR3nt: TGTGCCAGCAACACGGTCCCACAACACAATCAGCCCCAGCATTTT
v_gene: TRBV7-9; d_gene: -; abundance: few; j_gene: TRBJ1-1; CDR3aa: CASSLDSRNTEAFF; CDR3nt: TGTGCCAGCAGCTTGGACTCCCGGAACACTGAAGCTTTCTTT
v_gene: TRBV29-1; d_gene: -; abundance: many; j_gene: TRBJ2-7; CDR3aa: CSATVNYEQYF; CDR3nt: TGCAGCGCTACAGTGAACTACGAGCAGTACTTC
v_gene: TRBV30; d_gene: -; abundance: many; j_gene: TRBJ2-7; CDR3aa: CAWSLTPGSHEQYF; CDR3nt: TGTGCCTGGAGTCTGACTCCTGGGAGCCACGAGCAGTACTTC
v_gene: TRBV27; d_gene: -; abundance: few; j_gene: TRBJ2-7; CDR3aa: CASSRGGRGQYF; CDR3nt: TGTGCCAGCAGCCGGGGCGGCCGCGGGCAGTACTTC
v_gene: TRBV28; d_gene: -; abundance: -; j_gene: TRBJ2-1; CDR3aa: CASSLSPGTLYNEQFF; CDR3nt: TGTGCCAGCAGCCTAAGCCCCGGGACTCTATACAATGAGCAGTTCTTC
v_gene: TRBV7-3; d_gene: -; abundance: many; j_gene: TRBJ2-5; CDR3aa: CASSLGASRETQYF; CDR3nt: TGTGCCAGCAGCTTGGGGGCTAGCCGGGAGACCCAGTACTTC
v_gene: TRBV5-1; d_gene: -; abundance: -; j_gene: TRBJ1-1; CDR3aa: CASSLTDRGVSEAFF; CDR3nt: TGCGCCAGCAGCTTGACCGACCGGGGGGTATCAGAAGCTTTCTTT
v_gene: TRBV5-1; d_gene: TRBD1; abundance: many; j_gene: TRBJ2-1; CDR3aa: CASSPGQGARNEQFF; CDR3nt: TGCGCCAGCAGCCCTGGACAGGGGGCTAGGAATGAGCAGTTCTTC
v_gene: TRBV10-3; d_gene: -; abundance: -; j_gene: TRBJ1-3; CDR3aa: CASTGPRTGNTIYF; CDR3nt: TGTGCCTCCACCGGGCCACGTACTGGAAACACCATATATTTT
v_gene: TRBV19; d_gene: -; abundance: many; j_gene: TRBJ1-1; CDR3aa: CASSPGQLNTEAFF; CDR3nt: TGTGCCAGTAGTCCCGGACAGTTGAACACTGAAGCTTTCTTT
v_gene: TRBV13; d_gene: -; abundance: many; j_gene: TRBJ2-1; CDR3aa: CASSSWTNNEQFF; CDR3nt: TGTGCCAGCAGCTCGTGGACTAACAATGAGCAGTTCTTC
v_gene: TRBV30; d_gene: -; abundance: many; j_gene: TRBJ1-3; CDR3aa: CAWSIGRSRAGNTIYF; CDR3nt: TGTGCCTGGAGCATCGGGAGGAGCAGGGCTGGAAACACCATATATTTT
v_gene: TRBV18; d_gene: -; abundance: many; j_gene: TRBJ1-1; CDR3aa: CASSPTGGDTEAFF; CDR3nt: TGTGCCAGCTCACCCACCGGAGGAGACACTGAAGCTTTCTTT
v_gene: TRBV3-1; d_gene: -; abundance: many; j_gene: TRBJ2-1; CDR3aa: CASSQEYGFGEQFF; CDR3nt: TGTGCCAGCAGCCAAGAATACGGGTTTGGTGAGCAGTTCTTC
v_gene: TRBV27; d_gene: TRBD2; abundance: -; j_gene: TRBJ2-5; CDR3aa: CASSLSDTSGPETQYF; CDR3nt: TGTGCCAGCAGTTTATCGGATACTAGCGGCCCGGAGACCCAGTACTTC
v_gene: TRBV3-1; d_gene: -; abundance: many; j_gene: TRBJ2-3; CDR3aa: CASSGAGRGQGAQYF; CDR3nt: TGTGCCAGCAGCGGGGCCGGCCGCGGTCAAGGCGCGCAGTATTTT
v_gene: TRBV7-8; d_gene: -; abundance: -; j_gene: TRBJ1-5; CDR3aa: CASSPRGNQPQHF; CDR3nt: TGTGCCAGCAGCCCGCGGGGGAATCAGCCCCAGCATTTT
v_gene: TRBV9; d_gene: -; abundance: many; j_gene: TRBJ2-5; CDR3aa: CASSVGTRGQETQYF; CDR3nt: TGTGCCAGCAGCGTAGGTACGAGGGGGCAAGAGACCCAGTACTTC
v_gene: TRBV4-1; d_gene: -; abundance: -; j_gene: TRBJ2-1; CDR3aa: CASSLSLANEQFF; CDR3nt: TGCGCCAGCAGCCTCTCCCTGGCCAATGAGCAGTTCTTC
v_gene: TRBV5-1; d_gene: TRBD1; abundance: once; j_gene: TRBJ1-2; CDR3aa: CASSEGAFGYTF; CDR3nt: TGCGCCAGCAGCGAGGGGGCTTTTGGCTACACCTTC
v_gene: TRBV6-1; d_gene: TRBD2; abundance: -; j_gene: TRBJ2-1; CDR3aa: CASSDPSGRADSYNEQFF; CDR3nt: TGTGCCAGCAGTGACCCTAGCGGGAGGGCCGATTCCTACAATGAGCAGTTCTTC
v_gene: TRBV19; d_gene: TRBD2; abundance: -; j_gene: TRBJ2-5; CDR3aa: CASSTAPSSGRGETQYF; CDR3nt: TGTGCCAGTAGTACCGCTCCCTCTAGCGGGAGAGGAGAGACCCAGTACTTC
v_gene: TRBV11-3; d_gene: TRBD1; abundance: few; j_gene: TRBJ2-6; CDR3aa: CASSPGQGSSGANVLTF; CDR3nt: TGTGCCAGCAGCCCCGGACAGGGTAGCTCTGGGGCCAACGTCCTGACTTTC
v_gene: TRBV6-2/TRBV6-3; d_gene: -; abundance: few; j_gene: TRBJ1-1; CDR3aa: CASSYSGAQYTEAFF; CDR3nt: TGTGCCAGCAGTTACAGCGGTGCACAGTACACTGAAGCTTTCTTT
v_gene: TRBV27; d_gene: -; abundance: -; j_gene: TRBJ2-5; CDR3aa: CASSPYGGLGETQYF; CDR3nt: TGTGCCAGCAGTCCTTACGGGGGCCTTGGGGAGACCCAGTACTTC
v_gene: TRBV6-5; d_gene: -; abundance: many; j_gene: TRBJ2-1; CDR3aa: CASSPPGSLGQFF; CDR3nt: TGTGCCAGCAGCCCCCCGGGCAGCTTGGGGCAGTTCTTC
v_gene: TRBV5-5; d_gene: TRBD1; abundance: many; j_gene: TRBJ1-1; CDR3aa: CASSYGQGLDTEAFF; CDR3nt: TGTGCCAGCAGCTACGGACAGGGATTGGACACTGAAGCTTTCTTT
v_gene: TRBV6-2/TRBV6-3; d_gene: -; abundance: -; j_gene: TRBJ2-3; CDR3aa: CASSGLFRDNDGDTQYF; CDR3nt: TGTGCCAGCAGTGGTTTATTCAGGGACAACGATGGAGATACGCAGTATTTT
v_gene: TRBV19; d_gene: TRBD2; abundance: many; j_gene: TRBJ2-5; CDR3aa: CASSASGTSGGLKETQYF; CDR3nt: TGTGCCAGTAGTGCCAGCGGGACTAGCGGGGGATTGAAAGAGACCCAGTACTTC
v_gene: TRBV7-2; d_gene: TRBD1; abundance: many; j_gene: TRBJ2-5; CDR3aa: CASSPTLRDRGPETQYF; CDR3nt: TGTGCCAGCAGCCCAACCCTCCGGGACAGGGGACCAGAGACCCAGTACTTC
v_gene: TRBV13; d_gene: -; abundance: -; j_gene: TRBJ1-2; CDR3aa: CASSFEGVVGYTF; CDR3nt: TGTGCCAGCAGCTTCGAGGGGGTGGTTGGCTACACCTTC
v_gene: TRBV4-2; d_gene: -; abundance: many; j_gene: TRBJ2-5; CDR3aa: CASSRGPFQGETQYF; CDR3nt: TGTGCCAGCAGCCGGGGGCCGTTCCAGGGGGAGACCCAGTACTTC
v_gene: TRBV7-9; d_gene: TRBD1; abundance: many; j_gene: TRBJ2-1; CDR3aa: CASSHRDSYNEQFF; CDR3nt: TGTGCCAGCAGCCACCGGGACAGCTACAATGAGCAGTTCTTC
v_gene: TRBV29-1; d_gene: TRBD1; abundance: many; j_gene: TRBJ1-5; CDR3aa: CSVQQGNHQPQHF; CDR3nt: TGCAGCGTTCAACAGGGGAACCATCAGCCCCAGCATTTT
v_gene: TRBV7-2; d_gene: TRBD1; abundance: many; j_gene: TRBJ1-2; CDR3aa: CASSLVVGQGYGYTF; CDR3nt: TGTGCCAGCAGCTTAGTTGTCGGACAGGGTTATGGCTACACCTTC
v_gene: TRBV5-1; d_gene: TRBD1; abundance: -; j_gene: TRBJ1-5; CDR3aa: CASSQGVNQPQHF; CDR3nt: TGCGCCAGCAGTCAGGGGGTTAATCAGCCCCAGCATTTT
v_gene: TRBV18; d_gene: -; abundance: -; j_gene: TRBJ2-7; CDR3aa: CASSPRVNEQYF; CDR3nt: TGTGCCAGCTCACCACGGGTCAACGAGCAGTACTTC
v_gene: TRBV5-1; d_gene: -; abundance: -; j_gene: TRBJ2-6; CDR3aa: CASRQGKGSGANVLTF; CDR3nt: TGCGCCAGCAGGCAGGGGAAGGGCTCTGGGGCCAACGTCCTGACTTTC
v_gene: TRBV13; d_gene: TRBD2; abundance: few; j_gene: TRBJ2-1; CDR3aa: CASSLYYGRVGNNEQFF; CDR3nt: TGTGCCAGCAGCTTATATTACGGGAGGGTCGGGAACAATGAGCAGTTCTTC
v_gene: TRBV2; d_gene: -; abundance: many; j_gene: TRBJ2-7; CDR3aa: CASSEDGDPSYEQYF; CDR3nt: TGTGCCAGCAGTGAAGATGGGGACCCCTCCTACGAGCAGTACTTC
v_gene: TRBV11-1; d_gene: TRBD2; abundance: many; j_gene: TRBJ2-1; CDR3aa: CASSLSSGVYNEQFF; CDR3nt: TGTGCCAGCAGTTTATCTAGCGGAGTTTACAATGAGCAGTTCTTC
v_gene: TRBV6-6; d_gene: -; abundance: many; j_gene: TRBJ1-4; CDR3aa: CASSGSDPYEKLFF; CDR3nt: TGTGCCAGCAGTGGGTCGGACCCATACGAAAAACTGTTTTTT